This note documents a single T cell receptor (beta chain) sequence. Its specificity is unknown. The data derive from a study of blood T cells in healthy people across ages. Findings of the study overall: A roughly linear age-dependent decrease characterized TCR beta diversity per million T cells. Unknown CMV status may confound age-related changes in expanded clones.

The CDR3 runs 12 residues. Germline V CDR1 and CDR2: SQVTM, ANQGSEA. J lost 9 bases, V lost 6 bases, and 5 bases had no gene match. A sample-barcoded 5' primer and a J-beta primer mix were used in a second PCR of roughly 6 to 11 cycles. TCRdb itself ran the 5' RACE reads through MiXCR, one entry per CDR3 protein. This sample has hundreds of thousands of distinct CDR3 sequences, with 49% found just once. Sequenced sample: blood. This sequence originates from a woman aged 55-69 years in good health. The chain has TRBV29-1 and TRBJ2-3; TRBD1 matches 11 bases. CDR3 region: CSVGTGGETQYF. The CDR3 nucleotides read TGCAGCGTGGGGACAGGGGGAGAGACGCAGTATTTT.